This entry is about one T cell receptor (beta chain). Its recognized antigen is unknown. No base qualities exist here, and no much larger clone lies one base off it. The data are from a study of T cell repertoires in cytomegalovirus infection (dated by TCRdb to the late 2010s). About the investigation overall: Alongside well-studied HLA-B-restricted epitopes, the peptide stimulations were aimed at recently identified HLA-C-restricted CMV epitopes, whose presentation resists viral immunomodulation. Donor HLA type was relevant to the analysis, because carriage of CMV infection together with the matching HLA type was indicated by public TCR beta signatures. The paper's findings and limits, for the study overall: In both this cohort and an independent roughly 350-donor cohort, the cumulative frequency of public TCR beta family members distinguished carriers of CMV infection plus the relevant HLA type. The ex vivo response was dominated by HLA-C-restricted CMV-specific TCR beta clonotypes, which also provided the single most frequent clonotype in two of eight donors.

According to the study, the label for this sample's treatment or condition signals: in vitro stimulation with specific CMV peptide epitopes to enrich CMV-specific T cells. TCRdb records Illumina HiSeq 1500 as the sequencer. TCRdb itself trimmed the public reads at Q25 with fastp, ran MiXCR and retained productive beta chains. Each CDR3 protein gets just one entry, which takes the most common genes and DNA from the rows behind it. This sample gives around 81,000 distinct CDR3 sequences in total; 35% to 45% of them show up just once. The ten largest clones capture more than 80% of the sample. The sequencing here drew on CD8+ T cells from cultured PBMCs, taken from culture after CMV antigen stimulation. The TCR originated in a human donor in good health (CMV status not recorded). Some clones in this sample may be carry-over from other donors' samples.

The DNA is TGTGCCAGCAGCTTTTTCGGGAGGAACCAAGAGACCCAGTACTTC. Its product reads: CASSFFGRNQETQYF. This receptor chain uses TRBV5-4 and TRBJ2-5, with 7 bases matching TRBD2. Measured from the cysteine to the phenylalanine, the CDR3 is 15 residues long. Of all the DNA, just the CDR3 is kept, 45 bases in frame from base 1. Trimming accounts for 2 bases at V and 0 bases at J, while the number of junction bases matched to no gene is 4. CDR1 SGHNT and CDR2 YYREEE were looked up in the germline V gene (reference sequence).